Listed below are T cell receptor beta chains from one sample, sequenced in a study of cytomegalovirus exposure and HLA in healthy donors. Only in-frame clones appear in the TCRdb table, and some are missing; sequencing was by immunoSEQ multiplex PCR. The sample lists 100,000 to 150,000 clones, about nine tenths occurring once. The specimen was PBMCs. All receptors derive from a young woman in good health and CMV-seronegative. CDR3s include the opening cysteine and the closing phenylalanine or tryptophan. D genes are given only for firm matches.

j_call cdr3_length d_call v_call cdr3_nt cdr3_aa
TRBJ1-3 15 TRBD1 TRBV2 TGTGCCAGCAGGATCTTTCTGGGGACAGAGAACACCATATATTTT CASRIFLGTENTIYF
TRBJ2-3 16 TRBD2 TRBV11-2 TGTGCCAGCAGCTTACGCCTAGCGGGAGAGACAGATACGCAGTATTTT CASSLRLAGETDTQYF
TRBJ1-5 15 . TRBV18 TGTGCCAGCTCCCGGGAAGGGATAAGCAATCAGCCCCAGCATTTT CASSREGISNQPQHF
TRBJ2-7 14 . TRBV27 TGTGCCAGCCAGACTTGGACGGGGGCCTACGAGCAGTACTTC CASQTWTGAYEQYF
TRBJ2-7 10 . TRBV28 TGTGCCAGCAGTGGGCTGGAGCAGTACTTC CASSGLEQYF
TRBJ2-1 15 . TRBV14 TGTGCCAGCAGCCAAGAAACCGGGGGTTACAATGAGCAGTTCTTC CASSQETGGYNEQFF
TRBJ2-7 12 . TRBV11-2 TGTGCCAGCAGCTCCGGAGGTGTACCCCAGTACTTC CASSSGGVPQYF
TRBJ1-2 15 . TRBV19 TGTGCCAGTACCAGGTTGCAGGCGACAAACTATGGCTACACCTTC CASTRLQATNYGYTF
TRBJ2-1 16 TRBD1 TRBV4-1 TGCGCCAGCAGCCGAAATCCGGGACAGAGAGACAATGAGCAGTTCTTC CASSRNPGQRDNEQFF
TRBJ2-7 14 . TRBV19 TGTGCCAGTAGTATGGTTTCCAGGGCCCACGAGCAGTACTTC CASSMVSRAHEQYF
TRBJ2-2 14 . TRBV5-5 TGTGCCAGCAGCCTGGGGCCGACTGCCGAGGAGCTGTTTTTT CASSLGPTAEELFF